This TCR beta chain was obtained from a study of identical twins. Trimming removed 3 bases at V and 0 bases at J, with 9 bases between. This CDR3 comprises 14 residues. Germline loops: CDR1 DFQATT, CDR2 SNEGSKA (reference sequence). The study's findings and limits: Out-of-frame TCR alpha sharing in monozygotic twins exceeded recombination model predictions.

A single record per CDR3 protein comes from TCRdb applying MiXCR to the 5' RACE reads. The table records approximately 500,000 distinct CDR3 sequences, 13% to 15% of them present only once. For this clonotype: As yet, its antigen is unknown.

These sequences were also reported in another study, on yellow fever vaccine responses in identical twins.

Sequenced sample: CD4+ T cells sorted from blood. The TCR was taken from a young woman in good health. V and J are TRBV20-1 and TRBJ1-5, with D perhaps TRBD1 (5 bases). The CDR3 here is CSARRGDSNQPQHF. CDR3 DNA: TGCAGTGCTAGGAGAGGGGATAGCAATCAGCCCCAGCATTTT.